These T cell receptor beta chains were read from a single sample in a study of Ad26.COV2.S vaccination and SARS-CoV-2 variants. Some clones are missing from TCRdb's copy, which holds only in-frame ones; the method was immunoSEQ multiplex PCR. The profile shows nearly 7,000 clones, 84% of them singletons. This material consisted of peripheral blood, taken after recovery from COVID-19. Receptor source: a human donor who had recovered from COVID-19. CDR3s include the opening cysteine and the closing phenylalanine or tryptophan. A D gene is named only where the DNA matches it firmly. Not every row has a clone size; where given, it reads once, few, many or a size class.

>TRBJ2-7|TRBV19|-|-
TGTGCCAGTAGTATCCTCGTAACAGGGAGGTACGAGCAGTACTTC
CASSILVTGRYEQYF
>TRBJ2-1|TRBV5-4|-|-
TGTGCCAGCAGTACCCCCGGCGGGGCCTTCAATGAGCAGTTCTTC
CASSTPGGAFNEQFF
>TRBJ2-2|TRBV3-1/TRBV3-2|-|-
TGTGCCAGCAGCCGAAATAGCCGAGGGACCGGGGAGCTGTTTTTT
CASSRNSRGTGELFF
>TRBJ2-2|TRBV24-1|-|-
TGTGCCACCTGGGACGGAGTGAACACCGGGGAGCTGTTTTTT
CATWDGVNTGELFF
>TRBJ2-5|TRBV5-4|-|-
TGTGCCAGCAGCTCCCTCTTTCTAGAACAAGAGACCCAGTACTTC
CASSSLFLEQETQYF
>TRBJ1-3|TRBV9|-|-
TGTGCCAGCAGCGTAGGAGGAGGCTCTGGAAACACCATATATTTT
CASSVGGGSGNTIYF
>TRBJ2-2|TRBV19|TRBD1|-
TGTGCCAGTAGTCCACAGGGGCTTGGCACCGGGGAGCTGTTTTTT
CASSPQGLGTGELFF
>TRBJ1-5|TRBV7-2|-|once
TGTGCCAGCAGCTTAGTACAGGGCTCAGTTCAGCCCCAGCATTTT
CASSLVQGSVQPQHF
>TRBJ1-1|TRBV18|TRBD1|-
TGTGCCAGCTCACCACCCACAGGGGGAACTGAAGCTTTCTTT
CASSPPTGGTEAFF
>TRBJ2-2|TRBV10-3|-|-
TGTGCCATCAGTGAGGTGACGCCGTTTAACACCGGGGAGCTGTTTTTT
CAISEVTPFNTGELFF
>TRBJ1-4|TRBV4-3|-|-
TGCGCCAGCAGCCAAGGCCTCGGGGGCGCAACTAATGAAAAACTGTTTTTT
CASSQGLGGATNEKLFF
>TRBJ2-4|TRBV6-5|-|-
TGTGCCAGCAGCGGTCTACAAAACATTCAGTACTTC
CASSGLQNIQYF
>TRBJ1-1|TRBV19|TRBD1|-
TGTGCCAGTAGTATCAACAGGGGGTACACTGAAGCTTTCTTT
CASSINRGYTEAFF
>TRBJ2-3|TRBV7-8|TRBD2|-
TGTGCCAGCAGCTTAGACGGGACTAGCGTAGCAGATACGCAGTATTTT
CASSLDGTSVADTQYF
>TRBJ2-5|TRBV12-3/TRBV12-4|-|-
TGTGCCAGCAGTTCCAACCTAGGGGAGACCCAGTACTTC
CASSSNLGETQYF
>TRBJ2-1|TRBV28|-|-
TGTGCCAGCAGGACTAGAGGATACAATGAGCAGTTCTTC
CASRTRGYNEQFF
>TRBJ2-3|TRBV2|-|-
TGTGCCAGCAGCCCCTTCGGGGGCACTAGCACAGATACGCAGTATTTT
CASSPFGGTSTDTQYF
>TRBJ1-5|TRBV28|-|-
TGTGCCAGCAAGAACCCAGACAATCAGCCCCAGCATTTT
CASKNPDNQPQHF
>TRBJ2-5|TRBV12-3/TRBV12-4|-|-
TGTGCCAGCAGTTTGTCGGGAGTTGAGACCCAGTACTTC
CASSLSGVETQYF
>TRBJ2-1|TRBV3-1/TRBV3-2|TRBD1|-
TGTGCCAGCAGCCCGGACAGGGGGCAGGTGAATGAGCAGTTCTTC
CASSPDRGQVNEQFF
>TRBJ1-1|TRBV10-1|TRBD1|-
TGCGCCAGCAGCGCAGGGGGGATGAACACTGAAGCTTTCTTT
CASSAGGMNTEAFF
>TRBJ1-5|TRBV6-5|TRBD1|-
TGTGCCAGCAGGTCGACAGGGAGTAGCAATCAGCCCCAGCATTTT
CASRSTGSSNQPQHF
>TRBJ2-3|TRBV4-3|TRBD1|-
TGCGCCAGCAGCCTGGACAGGCACACAGATACGCAGTATTTT
CASSLDRHTDTQYF
>TRBJ1-2|TRBV19|-|-
TGTGCCAGTACCGACTGGGGTCGCTATGGCTACACCTTC
CASTDWGRYGYTF
>TRBJ1-3|TRBV7-2|-|-
TGTGCCAGCAGCTTAGCGACGGGGGTCTCTGGAAACACCATATATTTT
CASSLATGVSGNTIYF
>TRBJ1-4|TRBV5-1|-|-
TGCGCCAGCAGCCCACGGGGGGTAACTCGTGAAAAACTGTTTTTT
CASSPRGVTREKLFF
>TRBJ2-7|TRBV12-3/TRBV12-4|-|-
TGTGCCAGCAGTTTCAGGGAGGAGCAGTACTTC
CASSFREEQYF
>TRBJ2-2|TRBV7-2|-|-
TGTGCCAGCAGCTTAGAGGGACCCAAAAGGGGGGAGCTGTTTTTT
CASSLEGPKRGELFF
>TRBJ1-2|TRBV18|-|-
TGTGCCAGCTCACTCCTCGGTCCTGGAGGAGGCTACACCTTC
CASSLLGPGGGYTF
>TRBJ2-7|TRBV20-1|TRBD1|-
TGCAGTGCTAGTGCGGGACAGGGGGACGAGCAGTACTTC
CSASAGQGDEQYF
>TRBJ1-2|TRBV7-9|-|-
TGTGCCAGCAGCTTAGGTCTAGCGGAGAAAAGAAGTGGCTACACCTTC
CASSLGLAEKRSGYTF
>TRBJ2-1|TRBV7-8|-|few
TGTGCCAGCAGCTTAGAGGGTTGGCGGGACTCCTACAATGAGCAGTTCTTC
CASSLEGWRDSYNEQFF
>TRBJ2-7|TRBV5-4|TRBD1|few
TGTGCCAGCAGCTCAGGACAGGCTCCCAGCGAGCAGTACTTC
CASSSGQAPSEQYF
>TRBJ2-3|TRBV3-1/TRBV3-2|-|few
TGTGCCAGCAGCCAAGATTACGGCCTCACAGATACGCAGTATTTT
CASSQDYGLTDTQYF
>TRBJ1-2|TRBV7-9|-|-
TGTGCCAGCAGCTTAATACAGCTATATGGCTACACCTTC
CASSLIQLYGYTF
>TRBJ2-3|TRBV30|-|-
TGTGCCTGGAGTGAGGGGCCTGGTTCCACAGATACGCAGTATTTT
CAWSEGPGSTDTQYF
>TRBJ2-3|TRBV18|-|-
TGTGCCAGCTCACCAGCCCCTAGCACAGATACGCAGTATTTT
CASSPAPSTDTQYF
>TRBJ1-2|TRBV30|TRBD1|once
TGTGCCTGGAGTGTACACAGGGGGCGGGCTAACTATGGCTACACCTTC
CAWSVHRGRANYGYTF
>TRBJ2-3|TRBV30|TRBD2|few
TGTGCCTGGAGTACTAGCGGGATGGGTACGCAGTATTTT
CAWSTSGMGTQYF
>TRBJ2-2|TRBV12-3/TRBV12-4|-|-
TGTGCCAGCAGTTTTGCCGGGGAGCTGTTTTTT
CASSFAGELFF
>TRBJ2-3|TRBV27|-|-
TGTGCCAGCAGTTTATCGGAGAGTTTGGATACGCAGTATTTT
CASSLSESLDTQYF
>TRBJ2-6|TRBV21-1|-|-
TGTGCCAGCAGCAAAGGGAAGGGTAGTGGGGCCAACGTCCTGACTTTC
CASSKGKGSGANVLTF
>TRBJ1-2|TRBV25-1|-|-
TGTGCCAGCAGTATCCGGGACGTCAGTGGGAACTATGGCTACACCTTC
CASSIRDVSGNYGYTF
>TRBJ1-1|TRBV12-3/TRBV12-4|-|-
TGTGCCAGCACAATGCGGGAGTACACTGAAGCTTTCTTT
CASTMREYTEAFF
>TRBJ2-2|TRBV14|TRBD2|few
TGTGCCAGCAGCCCGGGACTAGCGAACACCGGGGAGCTGTTTTTT
CASSPGLANTGELFF